The source of this TCR beta chain is a study of T cells after yellow fever vaccination. A few counts support this clonotype. Its antigen is unidentified. Trimming took 0 bases from V and 11 from J, leaving 11 bases between them. Germline V gene lookup returns CDR1 LGHNA and CDR2 YSLEER. The CDR3 has 13 amino acids. Whole-study findings and limits: There was a small share of clonotypes that showed up in both the CD4 and CD8 compartments.

TCRdb itself ran the 5' RACE reads through MiXCR, one entry per CDR3 protein. The data show roughly 500,000 distinct CDR3 sequences, around 21% seen once. This sequence joins TRBV4-3 and TRBJ2-1; tentative D call: TRBD2 (5 bases). This clonotype was sampled from a man younger than 45 who received the YFV17D yellow fever vaccine. Source: PBMCs, taken 15 days after the yellow fever booster vaccination. CDR3 loop: CASSQDLASKQFF. The CDR3 DNA reads TGCGCCAGCAGCCAAGATTTGGCTAGCAAGCAGTTCTTC.